This entry lists 15 T cell receptor beta chains sequenced from one sample in a study of blood T cells in healthy people across ages. A second PCR of roughly 7 to 11 cycles used a sample-barcoded 5' primer and a J-beta primer mix. TCRdb re-called the 5' RACE reads with MiXCR, one entry per CDR3 protein. The sample consists of about 760,000 distinct CDR3 sequences, roughly three fifths of them appearing once. Sequencing was performed on blood. These TCRs come from a man aged 40-49 years in good health.

The CDR3 region has the DNA TGCGCCAGCAGCTTGGGGGGAGGGGCCCACTACAATGAGCAGTACTTC. It yields the protein CASSLGGGAHYNEQYF. The V call is TRBV5-1, the J call TRBJ2-1; 7 nucleotides match TRBD2. The last part of the DNA fits TRBJ2-7 better; the J call may be wrong. CDR1 and CDR2 from the germline V gene are SGHRS and YFSETQ. The CDR3 consists of 16 residues.

The CDR3, as DNA: TGTGCCAGCAGTGAGACAGGGGGAATCACTGAAGCTTTCTTT. It translates to CASSETGGITEAFF. J is TRBJ1-1 and V is TRBV25-1, with 9 bases lining up with TRBD1. This CDR3 has 14 residues. V shed 3 bases, J shed 4 bases, and the junction held 3 bases outside the gene matches. The germline V gene has CDR1 MGHDK and CDR2 SYGVNS. Full variable domain (rest looked up from reference TRBV25-1 and TRBJ1-1): EADIYQTPRYLVIGTGKKITLECSQTMGHDKMYWYQQDPGMELHLIHYSYGVNSTEKGDLSSESTVSRIRTEHFPLTLESARPSHTSQYLCASSETGGITEAFFGQGTRLTVV.

This clonotype was seen a single time. The V gene is TRBV12-3 or TRBV12-4, the J gene TRBJ2-5; D remains ambiguous. CDR3 length equals 13 residues. Trimming left V 4 bases short and J 1 base short, with 7 bases between. CDR3 region: CASSSPAQETQYF. The CDR3 DNA sequence: TGTGCCAGCAGTTCCCCAGCCCAAGAGACCCAGTACTTC.

The genes are TRBV20-1 and TRBJ2-2; D possibly corresponds to TRBD2 (5 bases). CDR1 and CDR2 (germline): DFQATT, SNEGSKA (reference sequence). V dropped 5 bases and J dropped 2 bases, with 15 bases sitting between them. This CDR3 contains 15 residues. The CDR3 loop reads CSAHDQGRNTGELFF. In DNA, the CDR3 is TGCAGTGCTCACGACCAAGGGAGAAACACCGGGGAGCTGTTTTTT.

The rearrangement joins TRBV7-9 to TRBJ1-1; unclear D gene. Germline CDR1 reads SEHNR; CDR2 reads FQNEAQ (reference sequence). The V end was cut by 1 base, the J end by 1 base, with 10 bases between. The length of the CDR3 is 15 residues. This CDR3 reads CASSLGPRGNTEAFF. The CDR3, as DNA: TGTGCCAGCAGCTTAGGCCCTCGGGGGAACACTGAAGCTTTCTTT. Full variable domain (rest looked up from reference TRBV7-9 and TRBJ1-1): DTGVSQNPRHKITKRGQNVTFRCDPISEHNRLYWYRQTLGQGPEFLTYFQNEAQLEKSRLLSDRFSAERPKGSFSTLEIQRTEQGDSAMYLCASSLGPRGNTEAFFGQGTRLTVV.

This rearrangement joins TRBV7-2 to TRBJ2-3; 9 nucleotides agree with TRBD1. The V gene end was trimmed by 1 base and the J gene end by 7 bases; junction bases not matched to a gene: 6. The CDR3 is 15 amino acids. Per the germline V gene, CDR1 is SGHTA and CDR2 is FQGNSA. CDR3 nucleotides: TGTGCCAGCAGCTTAGTGGACAGGGGAGGCAATACGCAGTATTTT. Translated: CASSLVDRGGNTQYF.

The V call is TRBV6-5, the J call TRBJ1-5; TRBD1 agrees at 7 bases. The CDR3 loop spans 14 amino acids. Trimming removed 5 bases from V and 6 bases from J; junction bases left unmatched: 7. Germline V lookup: CDR1 MNHEY, CDR2 SVGAGI. The CDR3 protein is CASSEGQVFQPQHF. The CDR3 DNA follows: TGTGCCAGCAGTGAAGGACAGGTATTTCAGCCCCAGCATTTT.

The chain recombines TRBV20-1 with TRBJ2-1; D might be TRBD1 (5 bases). Germline V lookup: CDR1 DFQATT, CDR2 SNEGSKA (reference sequence). V lost 5 bases, J lost 3 bases, and 20 bases lay in between. This CDR3 spans 16 amino acids. The CDR3 reads CSAVSRETMNYNEQFF. The CDR3 coding sequence is TGCAGTGCTGTCTCCAGGGAAACTATGAACTACAATGAGCAGTTCTTC.

This rearrangement joins TRBV12-3 or TRBV12-4 to TRBJ2-7; D uncertain. Trimming pared 2 bases from V and 2 bases from J, leaving 10 bases between. The CDR3 consists of 14 residues. The CDR3 nucleotides read TGTGCCAGCAGTTTATTAATCCAACCCTACGAGCAGTACTTC. Translated: CASSLLIQPYEQYF.

V is TRBV29-1 and J is TRBJ2-3; D perhaps matches TRBD2 (7 bases). Trimming cost V 3 bases and J 0 bases, with 10 bases left between them. Germline CDR1 and CDR2: SQVTM and ANQGSEA. The CDR3 runs to 14 residues. The CDR3 protein is CSVDGGPSTDTQYF. The CDR3 DNA is TGCAGCGTTGACGGGGGGCCAAGCACAGATACGCAGTATTTT.

This clonotype was detected a few times. This sequence joins TRBV12-3 or TRBV12-4 and TRBJ2-5, with 7 bases fitting TRBD2. J lost 5 bases, V lost 8 bases, and 17 bases had no gene match. This CDR3 is built from 16 residues. The CDR3 region has the DNA TGTGCCAGCCGAGGACTAGATAGGCCCTGGGAGGAGACCCAGTACTTC. Protein product: CASRGLDRPWEETQYF.

This chain links TRBV10-3 with TRBJ2-6, with D hard to call. Trimming pared 7 bases from V and 2 bases from J, leaving 0 bases between. The CDR3 is 11 amino acids. The V gene's germline CDR1 is ENHRY and CDR2 SYGVKD. The CDR3 sequence: CAITGANVLTF. The CDR3, as DNA: TGTGCCATCACTGGGGCCAACGTCCTGACTTTC.

V usage is TRBV14 and J usage is TRBJ2-1; TRBD1 matches 7 bases. Losses at the gene ends were 1 base for V and 5 bases for J; bases not matched to a gene: 5. This CDR3 has 15 amino acids. CDR1 and CDR2 from the germline V gene are SGHDN and FVKESK. The CDR3 nucleotides are TGTGCCAGCAGCCAAGGAGGGGGCTGGAACAATGAGCAGTTCTTC. It encodes CASSQGGGWNNEQFF.

The chain couples TRBV12-3 or TRBV12-4 to TRBJ1-6, with TRBD1 matching 8 bases. Trimming took 1 base from V and 0 from J; bases not matched to a gene: 5. This CDR3 has 18 residues. The CDR3 spells CASSLGDRISSYNSPLHF. As DNA, the CDR3 is TGTGCCAGCAGTTTAGGGGACAGGATCAGCTCCTATAATTCACCCCTCCACTTT.

The chain employs TRBV7-2 and TRBJ2-2, with a tentative D call TRBD1 (6 bases). The CDR3 consists of 15 residues. Germline loops: CDR1 SGHTA, CDR2 FQGNSA. V lost 5 bases and J lost 4, with 14 bases in between. CDR3 sequence (DNA): TGTGCCAGCAGCCCAGTGTCAGGGGTCACCGGGGAGCTGTTTTTT. Amino acids: CASSPVSGVTGELFF.